Shown below are 16 T cell receptor beta chains from a single sample sequenced in a study of vaccination effects on CD4 cells after COVID-19 (dated by TCRdb to 2021 to 2024). The ViraFEST assay stimulated PBMC with viral peptide pools and then used TCR sequencing to identify antigen-specific CD4+ T cell clonotypes by expansion. After approximately eleven days of culture, CD4+ T cells were isolated with the EasySep CD4+ T cell isolation kit. Healthy vaccine recipients had no prior SARS-CoV-2 infection, confirmed by negative nucleocapsid antibodies before and after vaccination. What these receptors recognize is not known. The library came from the immunoSEQ multiplex PCR assay. In its TCRdb copy, this immuneACCESS table keeps in-frame sequences only and misses some clones. Where compared with another copy, unresolved V genes explain less than half of these, and the others have no known cause. The sample table shows tens of thousands of clones, and approximately 75% are seen once. Of the sample, about 3.2% falls within the top ten clones.

The sequenced sample was CD4+ T cells from PBMCs cultured with HCoV-NL63 spike peptides, obtained before COVID-19 vaccination. The sample's cell subset or site label is to be understood as: HCoV-NL63 spike overlapping peptide pool stimulation. These receptors were taken from a human donor who received a COVID-19 vaccine.

This clone was seen a single time. This rearrangement joins TRBV27 to TRBJ1-2; TRBD1 might be the D (6 bases). V was shortened by 4 bases and J by 4 bases, with 16 bases between the two germline ends. CDR1 and CDR2 from the germline V gene are MNHEY and SMNVEV (reference sequence). This CDR3 has 15 residues. The CDR3 bases are TGTGCCAGCAGTTCAGATGGACAGCCAGCCTATGGCTACACCTTC. It translates to CASSSDGQPAYGYTF.

This clone occurred a few times. Written as DNA, the CDR3 is TGCGCCAGCAGCGAACGGGACACCCTAGTCAGCTATGGCTACACCTTC. The encoded protein is CASSERDTLVSYGYTF. The V gene is TRBV4-1, the J gene TRBJ1-2, with D possibly matching TRBD1 (6 bases). CDR3 size: 16 residues. Looked up from germline, CDR1 is MGHRA and CDR2 is YSYEKL. V was clipped by 5 bases and J by 4 bases, with 20 bases between them.

V is TRBV27 and J is TRBJ2-5, with a weak D call TRBD1 (6 bases). Germline V lookup: CDR1 MNHEY, CDR2 SMNVEV (reference sequence). The CDR3 totals 15 residues. Trimming cost V 3 bases and J 4 bases, with 15 bases left between them. CDR3 nucleotides: TGTGCCAGCAGTTTGTCTAGGGGGAATGGAGAGACCCAGTACTTC. Translated, it gives CASSLSRGNGETQYF.

This clone is a singleton in its sample. V gene TRBV6-5 combines with J gene TRBJ1-4; weak D call: TRBD1 (5 bases). Trimming stripped 9 bases from V and 5 bases from J, with 19 bases between. CDR3 size: 15 residues. Germline CDR1 is MNHEY and CDR2 is SVGAGI. CDR3 sequence: CARLDSGGLNEKLFF. The CDR3 DNA sequence: TGTGCCAGACTAGACAGTGGGGGTTTAAATGAAAAACTGTTTTTT.

This clone has just a few counts. This chain connects TRBV3-1 (or the pseudogene TRBV3-2) to TRBJ2-2; D not certain. V was trimmed by 1 base and J by 7 bases, leaving 4 bases between them. This CDR3 is 12 amino acids long. Germline assignment: CDR1 LGHDT and CDR2 YNNKEL (reference sequence). CDR3 bases: TGTGCCAGCAGCCAAGTCGGCGGGGAGCTGTTTTTT. Translated: CASSQVGGELFF.

The rearrangement joins TRBV15 to TRBJ2-2; 12 bases fit TRBD2. The V gene end was trimmed by 3 bases and the J gene end by 0 bases; junction bases not matched to a gene: 11. Germline V gene data show CDR1 as LNHNV and CDR2 as YYDKDF (reference sequence). The CDR3 has 20 residues. CDR3 protein: CATSRDGLAGPFANTGELFF. The CDR3 nucleotides read TGTGCCACCAGCAGGGACGGACTAGCGGGGCCATTCGCGAACACCGGGGAGCTGTTTTTT.

The chain carries TRBV14 and TRBJ2-4; 7 bases line up with TRBD2. CDR1 is SGHDN, CDR2 FVKESK, per germline. The J segment lost 1 base and the V segment lost 3 bases, leaving 15 bases of the junction unmatched. The CDR3 contains 19 residues. CDR3 sequence reads: CASSQSRIQGLRAKNIQYF. Written as DNA, the CDR3 is TGTGCCAGCAGCCAGAGCCGAATCCAGGGACTACGGGCCAAAAACATTCAGTACTTC.

The V gene is TRBV18, the J gene TRBJ2-4, with D possibly TRBD1 on 6 matching bases. The CDR3 consists of 17 residues. The V end was cut by 3 bases, the J end by 0 bases, with 15 bases between. Germline CDR1 reads KGHSH; CDR2 reads LQKENI. CDR3 sequence: CASSPQRTEVAKNIQYF. The CDR3 coding sequence is TGTGCCAGCTCACCTCAAAGGACAGAAGTAGCCAAAAACATTCAGTACTTC. The variable domain in full, with the rest retrieved from reference TRBV18 and TRBJ2-4, is NAGVMQNPRHLVRRRGQEARLRCSPMKGHSHVYWYRQLPEEGLKFMVYLQKENIIDESGMPKERFSAEFPKEGPSILRIQQVVRGDSAAYFCASSPQRTEVAKNIQYFGAGTRLSVL.

This sequence joins TRBV6-4 and TRBJ2-1, with D maybe TRBD1 (6 bases). The CDR3 extends over 16 amino acids. V dropped 0 bases and J dropped 0 bases, with 9 bases sitting between them. The V gene's germline CDR1 is MRHNA and CDR2 SNTAGT. CDR3 DNA sequence: TGTGCCAGCAGTGACTCTAGGGGGAGCTCCTACAATGAGCAGTTCTTC. Translated: CASSDSRGSSYNEQFF.

This chain uses TRBV5-1 with TRBJ2-5; no definite D call. Trimming removed 7 bases at V and 2 bases at J, with 6 bases between. This CDR3 spans 11 amino acids. In germline, CDR1 is SGHRS, CDR2 YFSETQ. CDR3 in amino acids: CASRAQETQYF. The CDR3 DNA follows: TGCGCCAGCCGAGCGCAAGAGACCCAGTACTTC. The whole variable domain, remainder taken from reference TRBV5-1 and TRBJ2-5, is KAGVTQTPRYLIKTRGQQVTLSCSPISGHRSVSWYQQTPGQGLQFLFEYFSETQRNKGNFPGRFSGRQFSNSRSEMNVSTLELGDSALYLCASRAQETQYFGPGTRLLVL.

The chain combines TRBV9 with TRBJ1-5; no clear D. V was pared by 0 bases and J by 3 bases, with 4 bases between. This CDR3 is built from 13 residues. The germline CDR1 and CDR2 sequences are SGDLS and YYNGEE. This CDR3 is CASSVDVNQPQHF. The CDR3 DNA is TGTGCCAGCAGCGTAGACGTCAATCAGCCCCAGCATTTT.

This clone is labeled as medium-sized (0.01 to 0.1%). The rearrangement uses TRBV7-8 and TRBJ2-3, with 8 bases matching TRBD2. V gave up 5 bases and J gave up 4 bases; unmatched junction bases: 5. Germline lookup yields CDR1 SGHVS and CDR2 FQNEAQ. The CDR3 runs 14 residues. The CDR3 coding sequence is TGTGCCAGCAGCCCTACGGGGGGGGCAGATACGCAGTATTTT. This translates into CASSPTGGADTQYF.

This chain connects TRBV7-3 to TRBJ2-5, with D hard to call. V lost 1 base and J 2 bases, leaving 5 bases between the germline ends. Germline-derived CDR1 and CDR2 are SGHTA and FQGTGA. This CDR3 has 13 residues. CDR3 DNA: TGTGCCAGCAGCTTAAACAGACAAGAGACCCAGTACTTC. Translation: CASSLNRQETQYF.

This chain links TRBV19 with TRBJ2-1, with 14 bases lining up with TRBD2. Germline V gives CDR1 LNHDA, CDR2 SQIVND (reference sequence). The CDR3 length is 17 residues. The V gene end was trimmed by 4 bases and the J gene end by 0 bases; junction bases not matched to a gene: 2. The CDR3 DNA is TGTGCCAGTAGTAGGACTAGCGGGGGGAGCTCCTACAATGAGCAGTTCTTC. Protein sequence: CASSRTSGGSSYNEQFF.

The chain combines TRBV30 with TRBJ2-4; D unclear. V lost 1 base, J lost 9 bases, and 10 bases lay in between. This CDR3 comprises 12 residues. Germline assignment: CDR1 GTSNPN and CDR2 SVGIG (reference sequence). CDR3 in amino acids: CAWSEASGIQYF. CDR3 bases: TGTGCCTGGAGTGAGGCCTCGGGCATTCAGTACTTC.

This chain uses TRBV5-1 with TRBJ2-5, with 11 positions matching TRBD2. J lost 2 bases, V lost 1 base, and 10 bases had no gene match. The CDR3 has 18 amino acids. CDR1 and CDR2 (germline): SGHRS, YFSETQ. CDR3 sequence reads: CASSLLSLAGARQETQYF. CDR3 nucleotides: TGCGCCAGCAGCTTGTTATCACTAGCGGGGGCGCGGCAAGAGACCCAGTACTTC.